A selection of T cell receptor beta chains follows, all from one sample in a study of blood T cells in healthy people across ages. TCRdb reprocessed the 5' RACE reads with MiXCR, giving one entry per CDR3 protein. The sample carries around 800,000 distinct CDR3 sequences, 53% recorded once. Sequences were obtained from blood. The receptors stem from a man of 80 years or more in good health. Both conserved end residues are part of each CDR3. The D gene is left open where the match is weak. Clone size appears in some rows only: once, few, many, or a class for an expanded clone.

size: -; J: TRBJ2-4; V: TRBV10-2; D: TRBD1; CDR3: CASSPGQGDKNIQYF; DNA: TGCGCCAGCAGCCCGGGACAGGGTGACAAAAACATTCAGTACTTC
size: -; J: TRBJ2-5; V: TRBV7-3; D: TRBD1; CDR3: CASSPMGQMQETQYF; DNA: TGTGCCAGCAGCCCGATGGGACAGATGCAAGAGACCCAGTACTTC
size: -; J: TRBJ2-5; V: TRBV6-2/TRBV6-3; D: TRBD1; CDR3: CASSYLWTGRETQYF; DNA: TGTGCCAGCAGTTACCTTTGGACAGGGCGAGAGACCCAGTACTTC
size: -; J: TRBJ1-2; V: TRBV20-1; D: TRBD1; CDR3: CSAGESGRGNGYTF; DNA: TGCAGTGCTGGAGAGTCCGGCAGGGGGAATGGCTACACCTTC
size: -; J: TRBJ2-7; V: TRBV2; D: TRBD2; CDR3: CASSRTSGSYNEQYF; DNA: TGTGCCAGCAGCAGGACTAGCGGGTCATACAATGAGCAGTACTTC
size: -; J: TRBJ2-7; V: TRBV7-9; D: -; CDR3: CASSSDTGSYEQYF; DNA: TGTGCCAGCAGCTCGGACACTGGCTCCTACGAGCAGTACTTC
size: -; J: TRBJ2-7; V: TRBV3-1; D: -; CDR3: CASSQGAPRDEQYF; DNA: TGTGCCAGCAGCCAAGGGGCTCCCAGGGACGAGCAGTACTTC
size: many; J: TRBJ2-5; V: TRBV29-1; D: -; CDR3: CSGGAKQGTQYF; DNA: TGCAGCGGTGGGGCCAAGCAGGGGACCCAGTACTTC
size: once; J: TRBJ1-4; V: TRBV5-1; D: TRBD1; CDR3: CASKTGTTNEKLFF; DNA: TGCGCCAGCAAGACAGGGACAACTAATGAAAAACTGTTTTTT
size: -; J: TRBJ2-3; V: TRBV4-1; D: -; CDR3: CASSQDLGPLSRYAYF; DNA: TGCGCCAGCAGCCAAGATCTTGGCCCCCTATCGAGATACGCGTATTTT
size: many; J: TRBJ1-1; V: TRBV20-1; D: -; CDR3: CSAPGEEGVTEAFF; DNA: TGCAGTGCCCCGGGGGAAGAGGGGGTCACTGAAGCTTTCTTT
size: -; J: TRBJ2-3; V: TRBV15; D: -; CDR3: CATSTTLSDTQYF; DNA: TGTGCCACCAGCACAACGCTTTCAGATACGCAGTATTTT
size: -; J: TRBJ2-5; V: TRBV5-1; D: TRBD1; CDR3: CASSTTGTGAETQYF; DNA: TGCGCCAGCAGCACCACCGGGACAGGGGCGGAGACCCAGTACTTC
size: -; J: TRBJ2-2; V: TRBV25-1; D: -; CDR3: CASGGPGNTGELFF; DNA: TGTGCCAGCGGAGGCCCGGGAAACACCGGGGAGCTGTTTTTT
size: few; J: TRBJ2-3; V: TRBV7-2; D: TRBD2; CDR3: CASSLVPHPLAGSTDTQYF; DNA: TGTGCCAGCAGCTTAGTCCCCCACCCCCTAGCGGGCAGCACAGATACGCAGTATTTT
size: few; J: TRBJ1-5; V: TRBV4-1; D: -; CDR3: CASSQGGYGNQPQHF; DNA: TGCGCCAGCAGCCAGGGGGGATACGGCAATCAGCCCCAGCATTTT
size: few; J: TRBJ1-4; V: TRBV25-1; D: -; CDR3: CASSDPRTNEKLFF; DNA: TGTGCCAGCAGTGACCCCAGAACTAATGAAAAACTGTTTTTT
size: -; J: TRBJ2-7; V: TRBV29-1; D: -; CDR3: CSVARTDGEQYF; DNA: TGCAGCGTTGCGCGGACAGACGGCGAGCAGTACTTC
size: few; J: TRBJ2-7; V: TRBV20-1; D: -; CDR3: CSAREGRASEQYF; DNA: TGCAGTGCTAGAGAAGGCAGGGCCTCCGAGCAGTACTTC
size: -; J: TRBJ2-7; V: TRBV6-1; D: -; CDR3: CASSDGQIYEQYF; DNA: TGTGCCAGCAGTGATGGGCAGATCTACGAGCAGTACTTC
size: -; J: TRBJ2-7; V: TRBV20-1; D: TRBD1; CDR3: CSAPNPGTGLHEQYF; DNA: TGCAGTGCCCCCAATCCCGGGACAGGGCTCCACGAGCAGTACTTC
size: -; J: TRBJ2-1; V: TRBV5-1; D: -; CDR3: CASSLPWAWQDEQFF; DNA: TGCGCCAGCAGCTTGCCCTGGGCCTGGCAAGATGAGCAGTTCTTC
size: -; J: TRBJ1-5; V: TRBV6-1; D: -; CDR3: CASSEAGGGQPQHF; DNA: TGTGCCAGCAGTGAAGCAGGAGGCGGTCAGCCCCAGCATTTT
size: -; J: TRBJ1-1; V: TRBV7-9; D: -; CDR3: CASSTMNTEAFF; DNA: TGTGCCAGCAGCACTATGAACACTGAAGCTTTCTTT
size: -; J: TRBJ1-5; V: TRBV20-1; D: TRBD1; CDR3: CSAATGTNQPQHF; DNA: TGCAGTGCCGCGACAGGGACGAATCAGCCCCAGCATTTT
size: -; J: TRBJ1-6; V: TRBV3-1; D: TRBD1; CDR3: CASSPRGLETPLHF; DNA: TGTGCCAGCAGCCCCAGGGGGTTGGAGACACCCCTCCACTTT
size: few; J: TRBJ2-7; V: TRBV4-1; D: TRBD2; CDR3: CASSQDPGLAGSGGYEQYF; DNA: TGCGCCAGCAGCCAAGATCCGGGACTAGCGGGATCTGGAGGCTACGAGCAGTACTTC
size: -; J: TRBJ2-5; V: TRBV20-1; D: TRBD2; CDR3: CSVLRASGRRETQYF; DNA: TGCAGTGTCCTCCGGGCTAGCGGGAGGAGGGAGACCCAGTACTTC
size: -; J: TRBJ2-5; V: TRBV20-1; D: TRBD2; CDR3: CSAREPLAGGKRFQYF; DNA: TGCAGTGCTAGAGAGCCCCTCGCGGGAGGCAAGAGATTTCAGTACTTC
size: -; J: TRBJ2-5; V: TRBV12-3/TRBV12-4; D: -; CDR3: CASSLGVLTGALQETQYF; DNA: TGTGCCAGCAGTCTTGGGGTCCTGACCGGGGCCCTACAAGAGACCCAGTACTTC
size: -; J: TRBJ2-7; V: TRBV5-1; D: -; CDR3: CASSWWAGYEQYF; DNA: TGCGCCAGCAGCTGGTGGGCAGGGTACGAGCAGTACTTC
size: -; J: TRBJ1-5; V: TRBV24-1; D: -; CDR3: CATSGTESNQPQHF; DNA: TGTGCCACCTCCGGGACGGAGAGCAATCAGCCCCAGCATTTT
size: -; J: TRBJ1-6; V: TRBV3-1; D: TRBD1; CDR3: CASSQDAGQGPSPLHF; DNA: TGTGCCAGCAGCCAAGATGCAGGACAGGGTCCTTCACCCCTCCACTTT
size: -; J: TRBJ1-1; V: TRBV20-1; D: -; CDR3: CGARGGGATEAFF; DNA: TGCGGTGCTAGAGGGGGAGGGGCCACTGAAGCTTTCTTT
size: -; J: TRBJ2-7; V: TRBV9; D: TRBD2; CDR3: CASSVGGTSGRGGSYEQYF; DNA: TGTGCCAGCAGCGTAGGAGGGACTAGCGGGAGGGGAGGATCCTACGAGCAGTACTTC
size: -; J: TRBJ2-1; V: TRBV20-1; D: -; CDR3: CSATPRGIRGEQFF; DNA: TGCAGTGCCACCCCGAGGGGTATTCGGGGTGAGCAGTTCTTC
size: few; J: TRBJ2-6; V: TRBV29-1; D: -; CDR3: CSVSSGQYSGANVLTF; DNA: TGCAGCGTTAGTTCGGGACAATACTCTGGGGCCAACGTCCTGACTTTC